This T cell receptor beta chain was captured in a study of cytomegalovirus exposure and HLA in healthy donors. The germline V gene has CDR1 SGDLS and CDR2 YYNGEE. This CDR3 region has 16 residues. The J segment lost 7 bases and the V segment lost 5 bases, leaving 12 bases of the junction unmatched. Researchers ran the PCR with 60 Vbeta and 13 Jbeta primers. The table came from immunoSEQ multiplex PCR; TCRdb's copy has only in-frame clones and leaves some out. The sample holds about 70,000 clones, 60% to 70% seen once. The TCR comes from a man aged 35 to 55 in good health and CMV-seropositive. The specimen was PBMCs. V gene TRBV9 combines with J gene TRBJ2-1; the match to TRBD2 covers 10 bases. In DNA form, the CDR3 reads TGTGCCAGCAGTGGAGGGGCTAGCGGGAGTAGGAATGAGCAGTTCTTC. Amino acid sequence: CASSGGASGSRNEQFF.